Listed below are T cell receptor beta chains from one sample, sequenced in a study of blood T cell repertoires in COVID-19. This table comes from immunoSEQ multiplex PCR, and its TCRdb copy is limited to in-frame clones, with some not included. The table lists 250,000 to 350,000 clones, 70% to 90% of them singletons. The specimen sequenced was peripheral blood. Source of these receptors: a woman in her thirties who had recovered from COVID-19. CDR3s include the opening cysteine and the closing phenylalanine or tryptophan. A D gene is named only where the DNA matches it firmly. Clone size is shown for a subset of rows, as once, few, many or a class of expanded clone.

J gene | D gene | V gene | clone size | CDR3 DNA | CDR3 protein
TRBJ2-3 | TRBD2 | TRBV5-4 | few | TGTGCCAGCAGCTTGTGGCTAGCGGGGGGCACAGATACGCAGTATTTT | CASSLWLAGGTDTQYF
TRBJ1-2 | - | TRBV15 | once | TGTGCCACCAGCAGAGGTACAGGGAACTATGGCTACACCTTC | CATSRGTGNYGYTF
TRBJ2-1 | TRBD2 | TRBV7-3 | few | TGTGCCAGCAGCTTAACAACGGGGGGGCTTAATGAGCAGTTCTTC | CASSLTTGGLNEQFF
TRBJ2-2 | - | TRBV10-3 | - | TGTGCCATCAGCAGTCTAGACGCTCCCACCAGGGAGCTGTTTTTT | CAISSLDAPTRELFF
TRBJ1-1 | - | TRBV30 | - | TGTGCCTGGAGTGCCTCCGGCCGTGTTCTGAGGGCTTTCTTT | CAWSASGRVLRAFF
TRBJ2-2 | TRBD1 | TRBV27 | once | TGTGCCAGCAGTCCTGACAGGGGGTTGAACACCGGGGAGCTGTTTTTT | CASSPDRGLNTGELFF
TRBJ2-1 | TRBD1 | TRBV10-3 | - | TGTGCCATCGGGGGACAGAACTACAATGAGCAGTTCTTC | CAIGGQNYNEQFF
TRBJ1-1 | - | TRBV7-9 | - | TGTGCCAGCAGCTTAGGGTCCCGCTCGGAAGGGGTAGCTTTCTTT | CASSLGSRSEGVAFF
TRBJ2-3 | - | TRBV29-1 | - | TGCATGGCGGGGTCGACAGATACGCAGTATTTT | CMAGSTDTQYF
TRBJ2-1 | - | TRBV10-3 | - | TGTGCCATCAGTGAAAGGGGGAATGAGCAGTTCTTC | CAISERGNEQFF
TRBJ2-7 | - | TRBV3-1/TRBV3-2 | - | TGTGCCAGCAGCCAGTCCAACTACGAGCAGTACTTC | CASSQSNYEQYF
TRBJ1-6 | - | TRBV27 | - | TGTGCCAGCAGTTGGGGCACCTATAATTCACCCCTCCACTTT | CASSWGTYNSPLHF
TRBJ2-3 | - | TRBV7-9 | - | TGTGCCAGCAGCTTAGTGGCGGGGAGCACAGATACGCAGTATTTT | CASSLVAGSTDTQYF
TRBJ2-4 | TRBD1 | TRBV25-1 | - | TGTGCCAGCAGTGACCGCAGGGGGGCCAAAAACATTCAGTACTTC | CASSDRRGAKNIQYF
TRBJ2-2 | TRBD1 | TRBV25-1 | once | TGTGCCAGCAGGGACAGGGGACCCACCGGGGAGCTGTTTTTT | CASRDRGPTGELFF
TRBJ2-3 | - | TRBV6-2/TRBV6-3 | - | TGTGCCAGCAGTAACCGCGAGATTTTAGATACGCAGTATTTT | CASSNREILDTQYF
TRBJ1-1 | TRBD1 | TRBV2 | few | TGTGCCAGCAAGGACAGGGTGACTGAAGCTTTCTTT | CASKDRVTEAFF
TRBJ2-1 | - | TRBV7-9 | - | TGTGCCAGCAGCTTAGGACAGGCCTCTGGTTGGGATGAGCAGTTCTTC | CASSLGQASGWDEQFF
TRBJ1-5 | - | TRBV13 | - | TGTGCCAGCAGCGCCCGGGACATGGGGGATCAGCCCCAGCATTTT | CASSARDMGDQPQHF
TRBJ1-5 | - | TRBV28 | - | TGTGCCAGCAGTTTTACGGTCCAGCCCCAGCATTTT | CASSFTVQPQHF
TRBJ2-3 | - | TRBV28 | once | TGTGCCAGCAGTGCCATTAGGGGCAGCCCTCGCACAGATACGCAGTATTTT | CASSAIRGSPRTDTQYF
TRBJ1-6 | - | TRBV4-2 | few | TGTGCCAGCAGCCAAGGGACGGGAGGGACCTATTCACCCCTCCACTTT | CASSQGTGGTYSPLHF
TRBJ1-2 | - | TRBV28 | - | TGTGCCAGCAGTTTGGGCAGGCATGGCTACACCTTC | CASSLGRHGYTF
TRBJ2-7 | TRBD1 | TRBV7-9 | - | TGTGCCAGCAGCTCCGGGACAGGGGACGAGCAGTACTTC | CASSSGTGDEQYF
TRBJ1-1 | - | TRBV7-3 | - | TGTGCCAGCAGCTTAAGATCAGGGGATGCTGCTTTCTTT | CASSLRSGDAAFF
TRBJ2-3 | TRBD2 | TRBV4-1 | - | TGCGCCAGCAGCCCCGTGCTAGCGGGGGGGGGCACAGATACGCAGTATTTT | CASSPVLAGGGTDTQYF
TRBJ2-7 | TRBD1 | TRBV19 | once | TGTGCCAGTAGTACGGGACAGGGCTACGAGCAGTACTTC | CASSTGQGYEQYF
TRBJ2-1 | TRBD1 | TRBV24-1 | - | TGTGCCACCGGGAAAAGACCCGGGACAGGGGGCCCGAGCTCCTACAATGAGCAGTTCTTC | CATGKRPGTGGPSSYNEQFF
TRBJ1-1 | TRBD1 | TRBV4-2 | - | TGTGCCAGCAGCGCCCGGGACAGGGATCCCCCAGAAGCTTTCTTT | CASSARDRDPPEAFF
TRBJ2-7 | - | TRBV4-2 | - | TGTGCCAGCAGCCAAGAAAAGGGAGGCTCCTACGAGCAGTACTTC | CASSQEKGGSYEQYF
TRBJ2-2 | - | TRBV19 | - | TGTGCCAGTAGTCAGGTTTCTGGTAACACCGGGGAGCTGTTTTTT | CASSQVSGNTGELFF
TRBJ2-3 | - | TRBV28 | - | TGTGCCAGCGGGGGGGGCCCAAGCACAGATACGCAGTATTTT | CASGGGPSTDTQYF
TRBJ2-1 | TRBD2 | TRBV24-1 | - | TGTGCCACCAGTGATCCCCTGGACTTAGCGGGGGGCAATGAGCAGTTCTTC | CATSDPLDLAGGNEQFF
TRBJ1-5 | - | TRBV6-1 | few | TGTGCCAGCAGTGAATACAGGGAAAATCAGCCCCAGCATTTT | CASSEYRENQPQHF
TRBJ1-2 | - | TRBV18 | - | TGTGCCAGCTCACCTAGCAGGGCTGCGGGGCACTATGGCTACACCTTC | CASSPSRAAGHYGYTF
TRBJ2-2 | - | TRBV3-1/TRBV3-2 | - | TGTGCCAGCAGCCATTCTTTCACCGGGGAGCTGTTTTTT | CASSHSFTGELFF
TRBJ1-1 | - | TRBV20-1 | - | TGCAGTGGGTGGTTTAGCACTGAAGCTTTCTTT | CSGWFSTEAFF
TRBJ2-7 | - | TRBV3-1/TRBV3-2 | - | TGTGCCAGCAGCCAGGGGGCCCACGAGCAGTACTTC | CASSQGAHEQYF
TRBJ2-2 | - | TRBV5-1 | - | TGCGCCAGCAGCTCACAGGGGAACACCGGGGAGCTGTTTTTT | CASSSQGNTGELFF
TRBJ2-3 | - | TRBV2 | - | TGTGCCACCCACAGGGAAAGTCGGGATACGCAGTATTTT | CATHRESRDTQYF
TRBJ1-1 | - | TRBV5-1 | - | TGCGCCAGCAGCTTGCATGGGGCGGAGGCTTTCTTT | CASSLHGAEAFF
TRBJ1-6 | - | TRBV19 | - | TGTGCCAGTAGGGCAGAGACAGGATCACCCCTCCACTTT | CASRAETGSPLHF
TRBJ2-1 | TRBD2 | TRBV5-6 | - | TGTGCCAGCAGCTCCTGGGAGCGGGGGGGCCTCGATGAGCAGTTCTTC | CASSSWERGGLDEQFF
TRBJ1-2 | - | TRBV10-3 | few | TGTGCCATCAGTGATCCAGGGCTCCAAAACGGCTATGGCTACACCTTC | CAISDPGLQNGYGYTF
TRBJ1-4 | TRBD1 | TRBV5-3 | - | TGTGCCAGAAGCCCCGGACAGGTACAAGGAACTAATGAAAAACTGTTTTTT | CARSPGQVQGTNEKLFF
TRBJ1-4 | - | TRBV30 | - | TGTGCCTGGGGCCCGAGGAAAGGGGCAACTAATGAAAAACTGTTTTTT | CAWGPRKGATNEKLFF
TRBJ2-6 | - | TRBV5-6 | once | TGTGCCAGCAGCCACAAAATCTTGTCCGGGGCCAACGTCCTGACTTTC | CASSHKILSGANVLTF
TRBJ2-7 | TRBD2 | TRBV5-1 | - | TGCGCCAGCAGCTTGGTGGCCCCCGGGACTAGCGGGGGGGCCGACGCCGAGCAGTACTTC | CASSLVAPGTSGGADAEQYF
TRBJ2-5 | - | TRBV2 | once | TGTGCCAGCAGTGAGGGGCGAGAAACCCAGTACTTC | CASSEGRETQYF
TRBJ2-3 | - | TRBV6-6 | - | TGTGCCAGCAGTTACACAGACGGCACAGATACGCAGTATTTT | CASSYTDGTDTQYF
TRBJ1-5 | - | TRBV18 | - | TGTGCCAGCTCACCACCGTCGGGACAGCCCCAGCATTTT | CASSPPSGQPQHF
TRBJ2-5 | TRBD2 | TRBV3-1/TRBV3-2 | few | TGTGCCAGCAGCCCCTGGACCGGGACTAGACAAGAGACCCAGTACTTC | CASSPWTGTRQETQYF
TRBJ2-7 | TRBD1 | TRBV12-3/TRBV12-4 | - | TGTGCCAGCAGATTGACAGGGGCCGAGCAGTACTTC | CASRLTGAEQYF
TRBJ1-2 | TRBD1 | TRBV29-1 | once | TGCAGCGTCAATGACGGACAGGCCTATGGCTACACCTTC | CSVNDGQAYGYTF
TRBJ2-1 | TRBD1 | TRBV12-3/TRBV12-4 | - | TGTGCCAGCAGTTCCAGGGGGCTCCAGTTCTTC | CASSSRGLQFF
TRBJ2-4 | - | TRBV24-1 | - | TGTGCCACCAGTGATGGGCTAGCCAAAAACATTCAGTACTTC | CATSDGLAKNIQYF
TRBJ1-2 | TRBD1 | TRBV28 | - | TGTGCCAGCAGCTGGGGACAGGGAAACAACTATGGCTACACCTTC | CASSWGQGNNYGYTF
TRBJ1-4 | - | TRBV6-4 | - | TGTGCCAGCAGTGTCTCCGGGGGGACGGCTAATGAAAAACTGTTTTTT | CASSVSGGTANEKLFF